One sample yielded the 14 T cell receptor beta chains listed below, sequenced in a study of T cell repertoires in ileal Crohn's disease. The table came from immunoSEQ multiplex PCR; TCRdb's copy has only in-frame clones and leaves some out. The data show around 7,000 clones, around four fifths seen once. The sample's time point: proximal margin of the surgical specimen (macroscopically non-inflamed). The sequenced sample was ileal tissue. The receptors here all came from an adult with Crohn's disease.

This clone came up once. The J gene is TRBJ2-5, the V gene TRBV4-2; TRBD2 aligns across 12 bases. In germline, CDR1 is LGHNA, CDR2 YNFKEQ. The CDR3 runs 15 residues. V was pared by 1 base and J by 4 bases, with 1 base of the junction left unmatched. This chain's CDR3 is CASSQASGGAETQYF. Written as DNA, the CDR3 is TGTGCCAGCAGCCAAGCTAGCGGGGGGGCAGAGACCCAGTACTTC.

CDR3 region: CASSYEGGGTQYF. The CDR3 nucleotides are TGTGCCAGCAGTTACGAAGGGGGGGGGACCCAGTACTTC. The chain couples TRBV6-5 to TRBJ2-5; D is perhaps TRBD2 (7 bases). Germline CDR1 is MNHEY and CDR2 is SVGAGI. This CDR3 region has 13 residues. V lost 2 bases to trimming and J lost 7 bases, with 11 bases between them.

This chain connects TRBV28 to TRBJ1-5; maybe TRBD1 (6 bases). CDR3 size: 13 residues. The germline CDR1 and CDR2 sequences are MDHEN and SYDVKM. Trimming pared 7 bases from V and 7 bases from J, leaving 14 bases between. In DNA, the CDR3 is TGTGCCAGCAACCCAGGGGCGATGCAGCCCCAGCATTTT. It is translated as CASNPGAMQPQHF.

CDR3 in amino acids: CAWRRLAHSGNTIYF. The CDR3 region has the DNA TGTGCCTGGCGAAGACTAGCCCACTCTGGAAACACCATATATTTT. This sequence joins TRBV30 and TRBJ1-3; D gene ambiguous. This CDR3 contains 15 residues. Trimming removed 5 bases from V and 0 bases from J, with 14 bases in between. Germline V gene data show CDR1 as GTSNPN and CDR2 as SVGIG (reference sequence). Variable domain in full (rest from reference TRBV30 and TRBJ1-3): SQTIHQWPATLVQPVGSPLSLECTVEGTSNPNLYWYRQAAGRGLQLLFYSVGIGQISSEVPQNLSASRPQDRQFILSSKKLLLSDSGFYLCAWRRLAHSGNTIYFGEGSWLTVV.

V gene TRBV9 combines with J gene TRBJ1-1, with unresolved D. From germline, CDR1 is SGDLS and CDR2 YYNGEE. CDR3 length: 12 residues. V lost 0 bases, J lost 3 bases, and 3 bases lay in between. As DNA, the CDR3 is TGTGCCAGCAGCGTAGGGGACACTGAAGCTTTCTTT. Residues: CASSVGDTEAFF.

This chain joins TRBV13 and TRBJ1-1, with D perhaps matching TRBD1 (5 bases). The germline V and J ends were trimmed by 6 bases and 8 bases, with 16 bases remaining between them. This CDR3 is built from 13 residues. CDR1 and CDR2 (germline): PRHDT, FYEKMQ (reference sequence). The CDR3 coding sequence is TGTGCCAGCAGAGGGGTGGGTCGGGGGGAAGCTTTCTTT. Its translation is CASRGVGRGEAFF.

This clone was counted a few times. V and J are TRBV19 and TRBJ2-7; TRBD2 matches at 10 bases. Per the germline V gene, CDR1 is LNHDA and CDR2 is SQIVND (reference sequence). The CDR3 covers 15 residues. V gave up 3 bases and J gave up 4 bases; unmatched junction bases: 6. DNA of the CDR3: TGTGCCAGTAGTATCCAGGCTAGCGGGGGTTACGAGCAGTACTTC. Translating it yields CASSIQASGGYEQYF.

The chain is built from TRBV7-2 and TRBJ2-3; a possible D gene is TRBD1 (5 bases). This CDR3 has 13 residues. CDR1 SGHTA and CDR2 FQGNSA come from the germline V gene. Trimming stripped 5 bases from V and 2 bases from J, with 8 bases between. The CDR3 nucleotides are TGTGCCAGCAGCCAGACAGTCACAGATACGCAGTATTTT. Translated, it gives CASSQTVTDTQYF.

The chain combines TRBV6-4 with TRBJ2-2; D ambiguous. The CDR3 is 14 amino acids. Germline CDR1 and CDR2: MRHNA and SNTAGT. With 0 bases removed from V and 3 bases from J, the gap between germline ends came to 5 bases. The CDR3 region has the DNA TGTGCCAGCAGTGACTCGTCCCACACCGGGGAGCTGTTTTTT. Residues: CASSDSSHTGELFF.

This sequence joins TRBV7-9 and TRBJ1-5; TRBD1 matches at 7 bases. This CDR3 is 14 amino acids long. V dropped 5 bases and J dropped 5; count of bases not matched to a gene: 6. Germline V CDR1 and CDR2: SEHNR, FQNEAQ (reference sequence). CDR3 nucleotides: TGTGCCAGCAGCCCGGTCCAGGGGGATCAGCCCCAGCATTTT. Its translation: CASSPVQGDQPQHF. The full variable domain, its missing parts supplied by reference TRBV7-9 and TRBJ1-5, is DTGVSQNPRHKITKRGQNVTFRCDPISEHNRLYWYRQTLGQGPEFLTYFQNEAQLEKSRLLSDRFSAERPKGSFSTLEIQRTEQGDSAMYLCASSPVQGDQPQHFGDGTRLSIL.

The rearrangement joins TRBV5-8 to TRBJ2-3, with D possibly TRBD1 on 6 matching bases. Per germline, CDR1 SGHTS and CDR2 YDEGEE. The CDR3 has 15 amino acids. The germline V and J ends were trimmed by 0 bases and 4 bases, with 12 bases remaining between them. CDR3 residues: CASSLEGGTSDTQYF. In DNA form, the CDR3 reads TGTGCCAGCAGCTTGGAAGGGGGTACTTCAGATACGCAGTATTTT.

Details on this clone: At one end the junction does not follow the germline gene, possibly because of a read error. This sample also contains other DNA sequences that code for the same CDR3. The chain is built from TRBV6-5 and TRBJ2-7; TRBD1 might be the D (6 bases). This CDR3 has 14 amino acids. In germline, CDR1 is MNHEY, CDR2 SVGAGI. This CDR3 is CASSIQSGVHEQYF. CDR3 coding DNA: TGCGCCAGCAGCATTCAATCAGGGGTTCACGAGCAGTACTTC.

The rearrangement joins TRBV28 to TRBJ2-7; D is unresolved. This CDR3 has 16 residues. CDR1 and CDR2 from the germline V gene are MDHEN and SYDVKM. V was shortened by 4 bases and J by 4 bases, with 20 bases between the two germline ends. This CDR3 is CASSSLARPLGYEQYF. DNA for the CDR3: TGTGCCAGCAGTTCCCTCGCTAGACCCCTAGGGTACGAGCAGTACTTC.

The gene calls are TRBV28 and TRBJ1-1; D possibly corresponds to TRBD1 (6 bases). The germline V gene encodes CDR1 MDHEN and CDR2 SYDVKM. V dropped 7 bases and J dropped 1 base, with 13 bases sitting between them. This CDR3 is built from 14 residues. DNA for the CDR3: TGTGCCAGCATTGTCTTCAGGGGGAACACTGAAGCTTTCTTT. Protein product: CASIVFRGNTEAFF.